This T cell receptor (beta chain) was obtained from a study of T cells in Graves' hyperthyroidism and ophthalmopathy. The study, taken as a whole, reports: In the blood, most expanded thyroid clonotypes above 0.001 appeared as well.

This clonotype appeared many times. Its antigen is currently unknown. Trimming removed 6 bases from V and 0 bases from J, with 11 bases in between. The CDR3 length is 13 residues. Per germline, CDR1 SQVTM and CDR2 ANQGSEA. Regions amplified from RNA transcripts were the TCR beta CDR3 regions. The study used the HTBI primer set for a first-round RT-PCR of the TCR CDR3. In TCRdb, the multiplex PCR reads were re-called with MiXCR into one record per CDR3 protein. The data show roughly 180,000 distinct CDR3 sequences, about a tenth seen once. The blood sample predates any ophthalmopathy symptoms, coming from first hyperthyroidism diagnosis.

Sample: blood. J is TRBJ1-1 and V is TRBV29-1, with D unclear. The origin of this receptor is a woman in her late teens or twenties with Graves' hyperthyroidism that later progressed to Graves' ophthalmopathy. CDR3 nucleotides: TGCAGCGTGCACAGTAACATGAACACTGAAGCTTTCTTT. Its translation: CSVHSNMNTEAFF.